The sequence of this TCR beta chain was determined in a study of blood T cell repertoires in COVID-19. Germline trimming cut 4 bases from V and 4 bases from J; bases unmatched to any gene: 8. The germline V gene encodes CDR1 SNHLY and CDR2 FYNNEI. This CDR3 is 15 amino acids long. Data came from immunoSEQ multiplex PCR; TCRdb stores just in-frame clones and leaves some out. The repertoire holds about 150,000 clones, with approximately 88% as singletons. The J gene is TRBJ2-5, the V gene TRBV2, with 8 bases that match TRBD2. This clonotype was obtained from a man aged 65 to 79 who had been exposed to COVID-19. The sample was PBMCs or T cells enriched from blood (not recorded which). Here the CDR3 DNA reads TGTGCCAGCAGTGTTGGAGCGGGAGTATCAGAGACCCAGTACTTC. This translates into CASSVGAGVSETQYF. The full variable domain, its missing parts supplied by reference TRBV2 and TRBJ2-5, is EPEVTQTPSHQVTQMGQEVILRCVPISNHLYFYWYRQILGQKVEFLVSFYNNEISEKSEIFDDQFSVERPDGSNFTLKIRSTKLEDSAMYFCASSVGAGVSETQYFGPGTRLLVL.